In its sample, the clone carrying this TCR beta chain was seen once. Its antigen is currently unknown. The data were obtained in a study of T cells in lung cancer brain metastases. Study-level information: Most patients, about 90% of the roughly 20, got no therapy between primary and metastasis resection. Broader study findings: Compared with paired primaries, brain metastases showed fewer unique productive clones (about 1,500 versus 4,200). Fragmented FFPE DNA may have left the infiltrating repertoire incompletely captured.

Assay: immunoSEQ multiplex PCR; the TCRdb copy retains only in-frame clones and omits some. The data hold approximately 6,700 clones, with about nine tenths observed a single time. Germline values: CDR1 LGHNA, CDR2 YNFKEQ. Trimming cost V 0 bases and J 10 bases, with 4 bases left between them. This CDR3 spans 12 amino acids. Four to six deparaffinized, unstained roughly 10 um sections supplied tumor areas macrodissected using marked H&E slides as a guide. The clonotype comes from a man aged 50 or older with non-small cell lung cancer. This rearrangement joins TRBV4-2 to TRBJ1-6, with no clear D. Material: tumor tissue from the primary lung tumor. CDR3 coding DNA: TGTGCCAGCAGCCAAGATAGGTCACCCCTCCACTTT. It is translated as CASSQDRSPLHF.